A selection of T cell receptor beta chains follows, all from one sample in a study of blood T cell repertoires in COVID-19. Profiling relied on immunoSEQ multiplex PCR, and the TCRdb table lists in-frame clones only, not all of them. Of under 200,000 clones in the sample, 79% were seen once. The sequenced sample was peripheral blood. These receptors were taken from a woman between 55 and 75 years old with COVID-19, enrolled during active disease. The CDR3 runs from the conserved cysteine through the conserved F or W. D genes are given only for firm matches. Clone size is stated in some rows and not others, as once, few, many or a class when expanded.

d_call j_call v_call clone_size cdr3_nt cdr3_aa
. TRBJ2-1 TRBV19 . TGTGCCAGTAGTATCCGGCGGCGGAACAAAAACGTTAATGAGCAGTTCTTC CASSIRRRNKNVNEQFF
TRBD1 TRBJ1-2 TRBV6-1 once TGTGCCAGCAGTGAGCGGTCTGATGGGGGACAGTATGGCTACACCTTC CASSERSDGGQYGYTF
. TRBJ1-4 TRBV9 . TGTGCCAGCACCGACGGGGCAACTAATGAAAAACTGTTTTTT CASTDGATNEKLFF
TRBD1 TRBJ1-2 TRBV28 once TGTGCCAGCAGTCCCAGGGGGTTTGGCTACACCTTC CASSPRGFGYTF
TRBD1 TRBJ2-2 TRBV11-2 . TGTGCCAGCAGCTTACACGACAGGGCCGGGATCGGGGAGCTGTTTTTT CASSLHDRAGIGELFF
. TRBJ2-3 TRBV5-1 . TGCGCCAGCAGCTCCTCGGGTGGGACAAGCACAGATACGCAGTATTTT CASSSSGGTSTDTQYF
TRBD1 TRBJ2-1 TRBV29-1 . TGCAGCGCCGTCCGACAGGGGGGTAATGAGCAGTTCTTC CSAVRQGGNEQFF
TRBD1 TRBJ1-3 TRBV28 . TGTGCCAGCAGTTTAGCAGGGGGCAGAAACACCATATATTTT CASSLAGGRNTIYF
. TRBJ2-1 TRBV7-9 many TGTGCCAGCAGCCCTAGAGGAGGTAGCAGATACAATGAGCAGTTCTTC CASSPRGGSRYNEQFF
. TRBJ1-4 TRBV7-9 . TGTGCCAGCAGCTCATGGTGGAGGGGAAAACTGTTTTTT CASSSWWRGKLFF
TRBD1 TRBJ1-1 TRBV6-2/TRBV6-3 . TGTGCCAGCAGTTACCCGACAGGGTACGAGACTGAAGCTTTCTTT CASSYPTGYETEAFF
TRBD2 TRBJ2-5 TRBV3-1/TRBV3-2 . TGTGCCAGCAGCCAAGGACTAGCGGGGGACCAAGAGACCCAGTACTTC CASSQGLAGDQETQYF
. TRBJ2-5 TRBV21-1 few TGTGCCAGCAGCAAAGAAGGAGCCGGTTACAGGGAAAATCAAGAGACCCAGTACTTC CASSKEGAGYRENQETQYF
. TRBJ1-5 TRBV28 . TGTGCCAGCAGCTTACCCAGGGGCCAGCCCCAGCATTTT CASSLPRGQPQHF
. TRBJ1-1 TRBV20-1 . TGCAGTGCTAGTCCTCCCCCCACAGGGCGGGTTTTGGGGATGAACACTGAAGCTTTCTTT CSASPPPTGRVLGMNTEAFF
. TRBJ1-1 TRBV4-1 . TGCGCCAGCAGGGGGACACTCAGGAACACTGAAGCTTTCTTT CASRGTLRNTEAFF
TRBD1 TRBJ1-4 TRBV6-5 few TGTGCCAGCAGCGGACAGGTCGCTAGTGAAAAACTGTTTTTT CASSGQVASEKLFF
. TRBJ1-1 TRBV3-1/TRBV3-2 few TGTGCCAGCAGCCGGAGACCGGGTGAAGCTTTCTTT CASSRRPGEAFF
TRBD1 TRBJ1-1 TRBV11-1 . TGTGCCAGCAGCCTGGGACAGGGGGATGGGGAAGCTGAAGCTTTCTTT CASSLGQGDGEAEAFF
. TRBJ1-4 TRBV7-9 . TGTGCCAGCAGCTTAGACCAGGGCGGAGAAAAACTGTTTTTT CASSLDQGGEKLFF
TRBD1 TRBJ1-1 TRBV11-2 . TGTGCCAGCAGCTCCGGGGACAGGGGGCAAGAGCGCATGAACACTGAAGCTTTCTTT CASSSGDRGQERMNTEAFF
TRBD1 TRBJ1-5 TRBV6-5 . TGTGCCAGCACAAAGGGACAGGGCAATCAGCCCCAGCATTTT CASTKGQGNQPQHF
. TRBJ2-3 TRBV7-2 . TGTGCCAGCAGCTTGATAACAGCCCGGGATACGCAGTATTTT CASSLITARDTQYF
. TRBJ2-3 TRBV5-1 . TGCGCCAGCAGCGCGATTGGGGAGCAAGATACGCAGTATTTT CASSAIGEQDTQYF
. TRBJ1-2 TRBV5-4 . TGTGCCAGCAGCTCAGAACCGGACAGCTATGGCTACACCTTC CASSSEPDSYGYTF
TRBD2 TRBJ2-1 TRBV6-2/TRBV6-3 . TGTGCCAGCAGTTACGACCCTAGCGGGGGCCGGTACGCTGAGGAGCAGTTCTTC CASSYDPSGGRYAEEQFF
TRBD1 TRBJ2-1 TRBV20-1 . TGCAGTGCTAGTGTGGGGACAGGGGGCGAGCAGTTCTTC CSASVGTGGEQFF
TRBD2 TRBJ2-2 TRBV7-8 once TGTGCCAGCAGCTCCACCTCGGGGAGGGGATCGAACACCGGGGAGCTGTTTTTT CASSSTSGRGSNTGELFF
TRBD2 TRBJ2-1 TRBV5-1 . TGCGCCAGCAGCTCCTGGACTAGCGGGGCCAATGAGCAGTTCTTC CASSSWTSGANEQFF
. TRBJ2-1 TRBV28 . TGTGCCAGCAGAAAAGCGGGCGGTGGGAATGAGCAGTTCTTC CASRKAGGGNEQFF
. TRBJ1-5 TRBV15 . TGTGCCACCAGCAGAGATCCCAGCGGGAATCAGCCCCAGCATTTT CATSRDPSGNQPQHF
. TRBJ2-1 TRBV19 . TGTGCCAGTAGTCTTGACAGTCCTAGGGGCAATGAGCAGTTCTTC CASSLDSPRGNEQFF
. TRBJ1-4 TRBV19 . TGTGCCAGTACCACGACCGGGGGGCCTAATGAAAAACTGTTTTTT CASTTTGGPNEKLFF
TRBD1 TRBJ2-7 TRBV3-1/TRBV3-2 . TGTGCCAGCAGCCAAGTTACAGGGGTCGAGCAGTACTTC CASSQVTGVEQYF
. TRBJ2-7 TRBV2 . TGTGCCATCTCGCGGGGCCCTCACGAGCAGTACTTC CAISRGPHEQYF
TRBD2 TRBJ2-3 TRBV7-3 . TGTGCCAGCAGTCCCGGGGGGGCGGAAGATACGCAGTATTTT CASSPGGAEDTQYF
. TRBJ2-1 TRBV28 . TGTGCCAGCAGTCCCCCCGGTGCGACTGGCTACAATGAGCAGTTCTTC CASSPPGATGYNEQFF
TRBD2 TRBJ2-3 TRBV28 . TGTGCCAGCAGTTTCCTAGCGGGGGCTGAAGGAGATACGCAGTATTTT CASSFLAGAEGDTQYF
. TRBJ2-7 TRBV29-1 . TGCAGCGTGCTACTCAACTCCTACGAGCAGTACTTC CSVLLNSYEQYF
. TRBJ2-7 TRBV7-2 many TGTGCCAGCAGCTCTGGACTTATCCCCTACGAGCAGTACTTC CASSSGLIPYEQYF
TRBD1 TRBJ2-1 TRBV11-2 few TGTGCCAGCAGCATGGACAGGGTCCCGGATGAGCAGTTCTTC CASSMDRVPDEQFF
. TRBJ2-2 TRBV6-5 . TGTGCCAGCAATAGAGACAGGAACACCGGGGAGCTGTTTTTT CASNRDRNTGELFF
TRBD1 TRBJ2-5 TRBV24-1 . TGTGCCACCAGTGATCCCTCCGGGACAGGAGTCCAAGAGACCCAGTACTTC CATSDPSGTGVQETQYF
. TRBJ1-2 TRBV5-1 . TGCGCCAGCAGCTTAGAACAGACCTATGGCTACACCTTC CASSLEQTYGYTF
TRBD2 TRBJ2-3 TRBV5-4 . TGTGCCAGCAGCTTGGTCGGGAGGGTTAGAGATACGCAGTATTTT CASSLVGRVRDTQYF
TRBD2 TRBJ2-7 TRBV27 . TGTGCCAGCGGGGCTTCAGCGGGGCCCTACGAGCAGTACTTC CASGASAGPYEQYF
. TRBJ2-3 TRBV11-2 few TGTGCCAGCAGTACCGCCAGAGATACGCAGTATTTT CASSTARDTQYF
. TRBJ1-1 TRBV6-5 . TGTGCCAGCAGTTACGATGGAGGGACTGAAGCTTTCTTT CASSYDGGTEAFF
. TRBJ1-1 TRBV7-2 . TGTGCCAGCAGCACCACAGGGACCTCGAACACTGAAGCTTTCTTT CASSTTGTSNTEAFF
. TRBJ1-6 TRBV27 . TGTGCCAGCAGTTTAGGAGGGCTGGATAATTCACCCCTCCACTTT CASSLGGLDNSPLHF
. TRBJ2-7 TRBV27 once TGTGCCAGCAGTTTAAGGCTAGGTACGGCCTACGAGCAGTACTTC CASSLRLGTAYEQYF
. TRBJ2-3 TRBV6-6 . TGTGCCAGCAGTTACCTCGAGACAGATACGCAGTATTTT CASSYLETDTQYF
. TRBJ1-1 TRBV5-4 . TGTGCCAGCAGCCCACTACAAGTTCCCACTGAAGCTTTCTTT CASSPLQVPTEAFF
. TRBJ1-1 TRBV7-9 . TGTGCCAGCAGCTTAGGTGGTGGACAGAACACTGAAGCTTTCTTT CASSLGGGQNTEAFF